A single sample gave rise to the 24 T cell receptor beta chains below, sequenced in a study of blood T cells in healthy people across ages (dated by TCRdb to the mid-2010s). The library came from 5' RACE. TCRdb records Illumina HiSeq 2500 as the sequencer. A second PCR of 7 to 11 cycles was performed with a sample-barcoded 5' primer and a J-beta primer mix. Using fastp trimming at Q25 and MiXCR clonotype assembly, TCRdb reanalyzed the public sequencing data and kept in-frame beta chains. For every CDR3 protein sequence, its rows merge into one entry that carries the most common genes and DNA. This sample gives hundreds of thousands of distinct CDR3 sequences in total; 40% to 50% of them show up just once. The ten largest clones capture roughly 19% of the sample. The sample was blood. These receptors were obtained from a man in his sixties in good health.

The J gene is TRBJ2-7, the V gene TRBV29-1; 11 bases are a match to TRBD1. Germline assignment: CDR1 SQVTM and CDR2 ANQGSEA. With 7 bases clipped from V and 4 bases from J, the junction kept 6 bases outside the gene matches. The CDR3 runs 13 residues. The CDR3 nucleotides are TGCAGCGCCCTCGGGACAGGGGGTTACGAGCAGTACTTC. This translates into CSALGTGGYEQYF.

The V call is TRBV20-1, the J call TRBJ2-7; 7 bases line up with TRBD1. The CDR3 spans 13 residues. CDR1 DFQATT and CDR2 SNEGSKA come from the germline V gene (reference sequence). V shed 6 bases, J shed 2 bases, and the junction held 7 bases outside the gene matches. The CDR3 region is CSASEGAAYEQYF. Written as DNA, the CDR3 is TGCAGTGCCAGTGAGGGGGCGGCCTACGAGCAGTACTTC.

The chain combines TRBV9 with TRBJ1-6, with 8 bases lining up with TRBD1. V lost 6 bases and J lost 7; bases outside the gene matches: 9. Germline V CDR1 and CDR2: SGDLS, YYNGEE. There are 15 residues in the CDR3. In nucleotides, the CDR3 is TGTGCCAGCACGAAGGGACAGGCGGTAAATTCACCCCTCCACTTT. Translation gives CASTKGQAVNSPLHF.

This clonotype was observed a handful of times. The rearrangement links TRBV12-3 or TRBV12-4 to TRBJ2-1; D is undetermined. The CDR3 is 14 amino acids. Trimming pared 6 bases from V and 7 bases from J, leaving 16 bases between. This CDR3 is CASRFASERNEQFF. The CDR3 DNA reads as TGTGCCAGCAGGTTTGCATCCGAGAGAAATGAGCAGTTCTTC.

This clonotype has a handful of counts. The chain joins TRBV5-1 to TRBJ2-7, with D unresolved. Germline CDR1 reads SGHRS; CDR2 reads YFSETQ. The length of the CDR3 is 13 residues. The V gene lost 2 bases and the J gene lost 3 bases, with 9 bases spanning the gap. The CDR3 region has the DNA TGCGCCAGCAGCTTCAGACTCGGCTACGAGCAGTACTTC. Protein: CASSFRLGYEQYF.

The CDR3 DNA follows: TGCGCCAGCAGCCAAGATCCTAGTAGTAATGAGCAGTTCTTC. This gives the protein CASSQDPSSNEQFF. The chain carries TRBV4-1 and TRBJ2-1; D not resolved. The germline gives CDR1 MGHRA, CDR2 YSYEKL. The length of the CDR3 is 14 residues. Deletions cut 0 bases from V and 7 bases from J, with 10 bases between.

CDR3 amino acids: CASSHTVGPGDTQYF. The CDR3 nucleotides are TGTGCCAGCAGCCATACGGTCGGACCCGGGGATACGCAGTATTTT. The chain recombines TRBV11-3 with TRBJ2-3; no clear D. CDR1 is SGHNT, CDR2 YENEEA, per germline. This CDR3 is 15 amino acids long. The germline V and J ends were trimmed by 5 bases and 6 bases, with 18 bases remaining between them.

The rearrangement joins TRBV9 to TRBJ2-7; TRBD2 matches at 7 bases. Losses at the gene ends were 5 bases for V and 7 bases for J; bases not matched to a gene: 9. The length of the CDR3 is 13 residues. Germline lookup yields CDR1 SGDLS and CDR2 YYNGEE. The CDR3 loop is CASSDSGLGEQYF. The CDR3 DNA reads TGTGCCAGCAGTGATAGCGGGCTTGGGGAGCAGTACTTC.

This clonotype was detected a few times. V and J are TRBV4-1 and TRBJ2-5, with 8 nucleotides matching TRBD2. The V gene's germline CDR1 is MGHRA and CDR2 YSYEKL. The CDR3 spans 14 residues. V dropped 2 bases and J dropped 11; count of bases not matched to a gene: 10. As DNA, the CDR3 is TGCGCCAGCAGCCAACAAGAACGAGCGGGGGAGCAGTACTTC. This sequence encodes CASSQQERAGEQYF.

Note on this clonotype: Germline is not matched at one junction end, which may reflect a read error. The chain recombines TRBV9 with TRBJ2-5; the D gene could be TRBD1 or TRBD2 (5 bases each). CDR3 length equals 13 residues. The germline gives CDR1 SGDLS, CDR2 YYNGEE. The CDR3 protein is CAGSARDGGEQYF. In nucleotides, the CDR3 is TGTGCCGGCAGCGCAAGGGACGGTGGGGAGCAGTACTTC.

The chain joins TRBV6-5 to TRBJ2-5, with a weak D call TRBD1 (6 bases). CDR3 length equals 15 residues. V gave up 0 bases and J gave up 4 bases, with 12 bases separating them. Germline-derived CDR1 and CDR2 are MNHEY and SVGAGI. CDR3 amino acids: CASSYSTGKRETQYF. CDR3 nucleotide sequence: TGTGCCAGCAGTTACTCTACAGGGAAACGAGAGACCCAGTACTTC.

To note about this clonotype: Germline is not matched at one junction end, which may reflect a read error. CDR3 amino acids: CSARGPAFPNSPLHF. DNA of the CDR3: TGCAGTGCCAGAGGCCCAGCCTTCCCGAATTCACCCCTCCACTTT. J is TRBJ1-6 and V is TRBV20-1; the D is unclear. Germline V gene data show CDR1 as DFQATT and CDR2 as SNEGSKA (reference sequence). This CDR3 contains 15 residues.

The CDR3 spells CASKKLAGRDSGANVLTF. CDR3 coding DNA: TGTGCCAGCAAGAAGTTGGCGGGGCGCGATTCTGGGGCCAACGTCCTGACTTTC. J is TRBJ2-6 and V is TRBV2; D perhaps matches TRBD2 (6 bases). Germline lookup yields CDR1 SNHLY and CDR2 FYNNEI. V shed 7 bases and J shed 1 base, with 20 bases lying between them. The CDR3 has 18 residues.

Only a few counts were recorded for this clonotype. The chain links TRBV7-2 to TRBJ2-1; D remains unclear. CDR3 length equals 15 residues. V lost 5 bases and J 5 bases, leaving 16 bases between the germline ends. Looked up from germline, CDR1 is SGHTA and CDR2 is FQGNSA. CDR3 DNA sequence: TGTGCCAGCAGCCCAGACCGGGTTAGGGACAATGAGCAGTTCTTC. It encodes CASSPDRVRDNEQFF. The whole variable domain, remainder taken from reference TRBV7-2 and TRBJ2-1, is GAGVSQSPSNKVTEKGKDVELRCDPISGHTALYWYRQSLGQGLEFLIYFQGNSAPDKSGLPSDRFSAERTGGSVSTLTIQRTQQEDSAVYLCASSPDRVRDNEQFFGPGTRLTVL.

This chain connects TRBV27 to TRBJ1-1; a weak D match, TRBD1 (6 bases). There are 13 residues in the CDR3. Germline-derived CDR1 and CDR2 are MNHEY and SMNVEV (reference sequence). Trimming took 2 bases from V and 7 from J, leaving 11 bases between them. CDR3 region: CASSLQGTGEAFF. The CDR3 nucleotides are TGTGCCAGCAGTTTACAGGGGACGGGTGAAGCTTTCTTT.

The genes are TRBV10-3 and TRBJ2-5; TRBD2 aligns across 12 bases. The CDR3 spans 15 residues. V shed 6 bases and J 5 bases; nucleotides not matched to a gene: 7. Germline CDR1 is ENHRY and CDR2 is SYGVKD. This chain's CDR3 is CAIRTSGGSNETQYF. CDR3 nucleotide sequence: TGTGCCATCAGGACTAGCGGGGGCTCCAACGAGACCCAGTACTTC.

The chain combines TRBV28 with TRBJ2-3; 12 bases match TRBD1. The CDR3 has 19 residues. CDR1 is MDHEN, CDR2 SYDVKM, per germline. The V and J ends lost 4 bases and 2 bases, in that order; junction bases with no gene match: 13. This CDR3 is CASSWETNPGQGATDTQYF. The CDR3 nucleotides read TGTGCCAGCAGTTGGGAGACCAATCCGGGACAGGGGGCCACAGATACGCAGTATTTT.

The CDR3 DNA follows: TGTGCCAGCAGTGTACAGTCCACCTTGTTCTTC. Protein sequence: CASSVQSTLFF. This chain joins TRBV2 and TRBJ2-1; D gene unclear. The CDR3 spans 11 residues. Looked up from germline, CDR1 is SNHLY and CDR2 is FYNNEI. V lost 4 bases, J lost 15 bases, and 13 bases lay in between.

This clonotype was counted at least ten times. The rearrangement links TRBV7-9 to TRBJ2-1; TRBD1 matches at 9 bases. CDR3 size: 14 residues. Germline assignment: CDR1 SEHNR and CDR2 FQNEAQ (reference sequence). J was trimmed by 4 bases and V by 7 bases; bases with no gene match: 5. In DNA, the CDR3 is TGTGCCAGCACTGGGACAGGGTATTACAATGAGCAGTTCTTC. It encodes CASTGTGYYNEQFF.

This clonotype was observed a handful of times. The chain uses TRBV29-1 and TRBJ2-6, with D perhaps TRBD1 (6 bases). Per germline, CDR1 SQVTM and CDR2 ANQGSEA. This CDR3 comprises 18 residues. V was cut by 0 bases and J by 3 bases, with 18 bases left in between. The CDR3 sequence: CSVEDPRGLVFGANVLTF. As DNA, the CDR3 is TGCAGCGTTGAAGATCCCAGGGGCCTAGTCTTTGGGGCCAACGTCCTGACTTTC.

CDR3 protein: CASSTAGGRLSYEQYF. The DNA of the CDR3 is TGTGCCAGCAGCACAGCGGGGGGGAGATTGTCCTACGAGCAGTACTTC. This chain connects TRBV9 to TRBJ2-7; 10 nucleotides align to TRBD2. The V and J ends lost 4 bases and 1 base, in that order; junction bases with no gene match: 8. Per the germline V gene, CDR1 is SGDLS and CDR2 is YYNGEE. This CDR3 comprises 16 residues.

The chain employs TRBV7-7 and TRBJ2-5; TRBD1 matches 12 bases. The CDR3 totals 20 residues. The germline gives CDR1 SSHAT, CDR2 FNYEAQ (reference sequence). V shed 5 bases, J shed 2 bases, and the junction held 18 bases outside the gene matches. CDR3 region: CASSMITGTGGLMGQETQYF. In DNA form, the CDR3 reads TGTGCCAGCAGCATGATCACCGGGACAGGGGGCCTAATGGGGCAAGAGACCCAGTACTTC.

The gene calls are TRBV7-9 and TRBJ2-7, with a weak D call TRBD1 (6 bases). Trimming removed 5 bases from V and 3 bases from J, with 17 bases in between. CDR3 length: 15 residues. The germline CDR1 and CDR2 sequences are SEHNR and FQNEAQ (reference sequence). Here the CDR3 DNA reads TGTGCCAGCAGCCGATTAGGGGGACGGATCTACGAGCAGTACTTC. Translating gives CASSRLGGRIYEQYF.

This clonotype was detected a few times. The rearrangement joins TRBV25-1 to TRBJ2-1, with 7 bases aligning to TRBD2. J gave up 8 bases and V 7 bases, and 8 bases lay outside the gene matches. Germline V gene lookup returns CDR1 MGHDK and CDR2 SYGVNS. The CDR3 consists of 13 residues. CDR3 sequence: CASTLAGGYEQFF. For the CDR3, the DNA is TGTGCCAGCACTCTCGCCGGGGGGTATGAGCAGTTCTTC.